The 27 T cell receptor beta chains below come from one sample, sequenced in a study of blood T cells in healthy people across ages. A second PCR of roughly 7 to 11 cycles used a sample-barcoded 5' primer and a J-beta primer mix. One entry per CDR3 protein, called by TCRdb with MiXCR from the 5' RACE reads. The table includes 1.5 million to 2 million distinct CDR3 sequences, roughly 52% detected once. Sequenced input: blood. The receptors were gathered from a woman aged 40 to 50 in good health.

This clonotype was counted between two and nine times. The chain links TRBV10-3 to TRBJ2-1, with TRBD2 identical over 11 bases. CDR1 is ENHRY, CDR2 SYGVKD, per germline. CDR3 length: 14 residues. V was pared by 6 bases and J by 7 bases, with 5 bases of the junction left unmatched. The CDR3 DNA reads as TGTGCCATCAGAGATAGCGGGGGGGCGAATGAGCAGTTCTTC. The encoded protein is CAIRDSGGANEQFF.

This chain links TRBV6-2 or TRBV6-3 with TRBJ2-7; 7 bases fit TRBD1. The CDR3 runs 14 residues. With 5 bases clipped from V and 5 bases from J, the junction kept 9 bases outside the gene matches. Germline CDR1 MNHEY, CDR2 SVGEGT. This chain's CDR3 is CASSRSTGVHEQYF. CDR3 DNA: TGTGCCAGCAGTCGTAGTACAGGGGTCCACGAGCAGTACTTC.

This chain uses TRBV12-3 or TRBV12-4 with TRBJ1-5, with 9 bases that match TRBD1. The V and J ends lost 5 bases and 5 bases, in that order; junction bases with no gene match: 4. The CDR3 length is 14 residues. Written as DNA, the CDR3 is TGTGCCAGCAGTCCAACAGGGGGCCATCAGCCCCAGCATTTT. It specifies CASSPTGGHQPQHF.

This clonotype was detected only once. The chain recombines TRBV4-1 with TRBJ1-1; D might be TRBD1 (5 bases). From germline, CDR1 is MGHRA and CDR2 YSYEKL. Trimming stripped 5 bases from V and 0 bases from J, with 16 bases between. The CDR3 has 16 amino acids. CDR3 sequence: CASSYSGTAMNTEAFF. As DNA, the CDR3 is TGCGCCAGCAGCTATTCCGGGACGGCGATGAACACTGAAGCTTTCTTT.

This clonotype occurred a few times. One end of the junction does not line up with germline, which may come from a read error. The chain combines TRBV2 with TRBJ2-3, with 7 nucleotides matching TRBD2. CDR3 size: 15 residues. Germline loops: CDR1 SNHLY, CDR2 FYNNEI. CDR3 nucleotide sequence: TGTGCCAGCAGTGAGGGCAGACTAGCTGGAGATACGCGGTATTTT. Protein: CASSEGRLAGDTRYF.

V and J are TRBV27 and TRBJ2-1; possible D gene TRBD1, 5 bases. V lost 2 bases, J lost 0 bases, and 14 bases lay in between. CDR3 length equals 17 residues. From germline, CDR1 is MNHEY and CDR2 SMNVEV (reference sequence). CDR3 sequence (DNA): TGTGCCAGCAGTTTAGAACAGGCAACAATCTCCTACAATGAGCAGTTCTTC. Translated, it gives CASSLEQATISYNEQFF.

The rearrangement links TRBV5-1 to TRBJ2-3, with D maybe TRBD2 (6 bases). The germline V and J ends were trimmed by 0 bases and 5 bases, with 13 bases remaining between them. CDR1 is SGHRS and CDR2 is YFSETQ in the germline V gene. CDR3 size: 15 residues. The CDR3: CASSLGRVGGDTQYF. CDR3 DNA sequence: TGCGCCAGCAGCTTGGGCAGGGTCGGGGGAGATACGCAGTATTTT. Complete variable domain (other parts from reference TRBV5-1 and TRBJ2-3): KAGVTQTPRYLIKTRGQQVTLSCSPISGHRSVSWYQQTPGQGLQFLFEYFSETQRNKGNFPGRFSGRQFSNSRSEMNVSTLELGDSALYLCASSLGRVGGDTQYFGPGTRLTVL.

Many counts were recorded for this clonotype. The V call is TRBV20-1, the J call TRBJ2-1; 8 positions match TRBD2. Germline values: CDR1 DFQATT, CDR2 SNEGSKA (reference sequence). V lost 3 bases and J lost 4; bases outside the gene matches: 2. The CDR3 spans 13 residues. CDR3 DNA sequence: TGCAGTGCTAGCGGGGGGGGTTACAATGAGCAGTTCTTC. This sequence encodes CSASGGGYNEQFF.

The chain combines TRBV20-1 with TRBJ2-1; D tentatively fits TRBD1 or TRBD2 (6 bases each). Germline V gene lookup returns CDR1 DFQATT and CDR2 SNEGSKA (reference sequence). This CDR3 is built from 17 residues. The ends were cut back, 1 base at V and 5 bases at J, with 21 bases in the middle. CDR3 sequence (DNA): TGCAGTGCTAGAGTAAAGTCGGCGGGACATGAAAACAATGAGCAGTTCTTC. Protein sequence: CSARVKSAGHENNEQFF.

This clonotype showed up just once. The V and J genes are TRBV7-2 and TRBJ2-1, with TRBD2 matching 13 bases. The CDR3 runs 15 residues. With V trimmed by 5 bases and J by 8 bases, 6 bases remained unmatched. CDR1 is SGHTA and CDR2 is FQGNSA in the germline V gene. This CDR3 reads CASSVWTSGGYEQFF. CDR3 nucleotides: TGTGCCAGCAGCGTGTGGACTAGCGGGGGCTATGAGCAGTTCTTC.

This clonotype turned up a few times. V usage is TRBV10-3 and J usage is TRBJ1-2; D call uncertain. The length of the CDR3 is 12 residues. V was shortened by 7 bases and J by 0 bases, with 6 bases between the two germline ends. In germline, CDR1 is ENHRY, CDR2 SYGVKD. CDR3 nucleotides: TGTGCCATCACAGCCTCTAACTATGGCTACACCTTC. Translated, it gives CAITASNYGYTF.

This clonotype was found a few times. The CDR3 nucleotides read TGTGCCAGCAGCCAAGATTCGATCACAGATACGCAGTATTTT. It encodes CASSQDSITDTQYF. V gene TRBV4-2 combines with J gene TRBJ2-3, with no clear D. CDR3 length equals 14 residues. The ends were cut back, 0 bases at V and 2 bases at J, with 6 bases in the middle. Germline assignment: CDR1 LGHNA and CDR2 YNFKEQ.

The chain combines TRBV15 with TRBJ2-5; weak D call: TRBD1 (6 bases). The ends were cut back, 4 bases at V and 1 base at J, with 10 bases in the middle. The CDR3 has 14 amino acids. Germline lookup yields CDR1 LNHNV and CDR2 YYDKDF (reference sequence). CDR3 nucleotide sequence: TGTGCCACCAGCAAGGGACACCTCCAAGAGACCCAGTACTTC. Translation: CATSKGHLQETQYF.

The chain employs TRBV5-1 and TRBJ2-4; 7 positions match TRBD1. CDR3 length: 14 residues. Germline values: CDR1 SGHRS, CDR2 YFSETQ. V shed 3 bases, J shed 11 bases, and the junction held 11 bases outside the gene matches. CDR3 sequence (DNA): TGCGCCAGCAGCTCATCCACAGGGGTTAACGTTCAGTACTTC. Translating gives CASSSSTGVNVQYF.

J is TRBJ2-5 and V is TRBV21-1; whether TRBD2, the table's D call, matches the DNA was not checked. TRBV21-1 is flagged as a pseudogene. There are 13 residues in the CDR3. As DNA, the CDR3 is TGTGCCGGCGGGACTAGCTCACAAGAGACCCAGTACTTC. It yields the protein CAGGTSSQETQYF.

The J gene is TRBJ2-5, the V gene TRBV5-1, with D perhaps TRBD1 (5 bases). Germline values: CDR1 SGHRS, CDR2 YFSETQ. This CDR3 is built from 16 residues. With 0 bases removed from V and 2 bases from J, the gap between germline ends came to 14 bases. CDR3 protein: CASSLAVQGRQETQYF. CDR3 DNA: TGCGCCAGCAGCTTGGCGGTGCAGGGTCGTCAAGAGACCCAGTACTTC.

The table lists this clonotype with a few counts. This rearrangement joins TRBV7-2 to TRBJ2-7, with TRBD1 identical over 9 bases. Losses at the gene ends were 5 bases for V and 1 base for J; bases not matched to a gene: 6. In germline, CDR1 is SGHTA, CDR2 FQGNSA. This CDR3 contains 15 residues. The CDR3 DNA sequence: TGTGCCAGCAGCGCAGACGGGACAGGGTCCTACGAGCAGTACTTC. Its translation is CASSADGTGSYEQYF.

The chain joins TRBV6-5 to TRBJ2-7, with unresolved D. CDR1 MNHEY and CDR2 SVGAGI come from the germline V gene. This CDR3 has 15 amino acids. The ends were cut back, 6 bases at V and 3 bases at J, with 18 bases in the middle. The CDR3 is CASRNYPQGNYEQYF. In DNA form, the CDR3 reads TGTGCCAGCAGAAATTACCCTCAAGGAAACTACGAGCAGTACTTC.

The chain links TRBV7-2 to TRBJ2-5; 10 positions agree with TRBD2. Trimming removed 1 base from V and 11 bases from J; junction bases left unmatched: 13. The CDR3 extends over 16 amino acids. Germline V gives CDR1 SGHTA, CDR2 FQGNSA. This chain's CDR3 is CASSLEAGGLLDEQYF. The CDR3 bases are TGTGCCAGCAGCTTAGAAGCGGGGGGGCTACTCGATGAGCAGTACTTC.

This clonotype was detected a few times. This chain connects TRBV5-1 to TRBJ1-6; tentatively, D is TRBD1 (6 bases). This CDR3 is 13 amino acids long. The ends were cut back, 7 bases at V and 8 bases at J, with 13 bases in the middle. CDR1 is SGHRS, CDR2 YFSETQ, per germline. The CDR3, as DNA: TGCGCCAGCCGAACAGGGTTGGATTCACCCCTCCACTTT. Translation: CASRTGLDSPLHF.

V usage is TRBV2 and J usage is TRBJ2-5, with 11 bases lining up with TRBD2. The ends lost 8 bases at V and 4 bases at J; junction bases unmatched: 6. Germline V gene lookup returns CDR1 SNHLY and CDR2 FYNNEI. This CDR3 contains 14 residues. CDR3 in DNA: TGTGCCAGCGTGGGGGGACTAGCGGCAGAGACCCAGTACTTC. Protein product: CASVGGLAAETQYF.

This chain uses TRBV6-2 or TRBV6-3 with TRBJ2-1; 7 nucleotides agree with TRBD1. Germline CDR1 is MNHEY and CDR2 is SVGEGT. This CDR3 is 14 amino acids long. The J segment lost 2 bases and the V segment lost 7 bases, leaving 5 bases of the junction unmatched. CDR3 in amino acids: CASTDRATYNEQFF. CDR3 in DNA: TGTGCCAGCACTGACAGGGCAACCTACAATGAGCAGTTCTTC.

This sequence joins TRBV2 and TRBJ2-4; possibly TRBD1 or TRBD2 for D (6 bases each). The J call may be incorrect, as the DNA end agrees better with TRBJ2-5. Per the germline V gene, CDR1 is SNHLY and CDR2 is FYNNEI. This CDR3 has 15 residues. The CDR3 bases are TGTGCCAGCAGTAGGACCCCGGGGGCCGGAGAGACCCAGTACTTC. This gives the protein CASSRTPGAGETQYF.

This chain uses TRBV7-2 with TRBJ1-5; D is possibly TRBD1 (6 bases). V lost 0 bases and J 4 bases, leaving 13 bases between the germline ends. Germline loops: CDR1 SGHTA, CDR2 FQGNSA. The CDR3 spans 16 residues. The CDR3 region is CASSLAGQGRNQPQHF. The CDR3 nucleotides read TGTGCCAGCAGCTTAGCGGGGCAGGGGCGTAATCAGCCCCAGCATTTT.

This chain connects TRBV28 to TRBJ1-2; maybe TRBD1 (6 bases). CDR1 MDHEN and CDR2 SYDVKM come from the germline V gene. V was pared by 6 bases and J by 6 bases, with 23 bases between. This CDR3 spans 16 amino acids. The CDR3 is CASSTGPQTGRNGYTF. The CDR3 DNA reads TGTGCCAGCAGCACAGGGCCCCAGACGGGGAGAAATGGCTACACCTTC.

The V gene is TRBV2, the J gene TRBJ2-3, with 10 positions matching TRBD2. Germline-derived CDR1 and CDR2 are SNHLY and FYNNEI. CDR3 length equals 15 residues. Unmatched junction bases numbered 5, after V lost 6 bases and J lost 2 bases. The CDR3 loop reads CASSVGLATTDTQYF. The CDR3 DNA sequence: TGTGCCAGCAGCGTGGGACTAGCGACCACAGATACGCAGTATTTT.

The V and J genes are TRBV5-1 and TRBJ2-3; D not certain. Looked up from germline, CDR1 is SGHRS and CDR2 is YFSETQ. V was cut by 0 bases and J by 0 bases, with 8 bases left in between. The CDR3 totals 15 residues. CDR3 sequence (DNA): TGCGCCAGCAGCTTGGACTATCCTAGCACAGATACGCAGTATTTT. This encodes CASSLDYPSTDTQYF.